Below are 6 T cell receptor beta chains sequenced from a single sample in a study of T cells after yellow fever vaccination. TCRdb used MiXCR to reprocess the 5' RACE reads, holding one entry per CDR3 protein. The data show under 90,000 distinct CDR3 sequences, less than 8.5% seen once. The specimen was CD8+ T cells sorted from PBMCs, collected about 49 days after the first yellow fever vaccination. The receptors stem from a young man who received the YFV17D yellow fever vaccine.

This clonotype was found a few times. The chain links TRBV7-9 to TRBJ1-2, with 9 positions matching TRBD1. V dropped 0 bases and J dropped 8; count of bases not matched to a gene: 13. CDR1 SEHNR and CDR2 FQNEAQ come from the germline V gene (reference sequence). The CDR3 runs 17 residues. CDR3 protein: CASSLAEIVGQGNGYTF. In DNA form, the CDR3 reads TGTGCCAGCAGCTTAGCTGAGATTGTGGGACAGGGCAACGGCTACACCTTC.

This clonotype was seen at least ten times. This chain uses TRBV4-3 with TRBJ2-1; D is unclear. V lost 0 bases and J 5 bases, leaving 5 bases between the germline ends. Germline V gives CDR1 LGHNA, CDR2 YSLEER. CDR3 length: 13 residues. CDR3 DNA sequence: TGCGCCAGCAGCCAAGATATTGACAATGAGCAGTTCTTC. This codes for CASSQDIDNEQFF.

This clonotype came up a few times. The CDR3, as DNA: TGTGCTAGTGGTCTGCCCGACTACCCGCAGGGGAGAACGCAGTATTTT. Translated, it gives CASGLPDYPQGRTQYF. The rearrangement joins TRBV12-5 to TRBJ2-3; TRBD1 is a possible D gene (6 bases). CDR1 is LGHNT and CDR2 is FRNRAP in the germline V gene. The ends were cut back, 5 bases at V and 9 bases at J, with 24 bases in the middle. The length of the CDR3 is 16 residues. The complete variable domain, with remaining parts taken from reference TRBV12-5 and TRBJ2-3, reads DARVTQTPRHKVTEMGQEVTMRCQPILGHNTVFWYRQTMMQGLELLAYFRNRAPLDDSGMPKDRFSAEMPDATLATLKIQPSEPRDSAVYFCASGLPDYPQGRTQYFGPGTRLTVL.

The V call is TRBV27, the J call TRBJ1-1; 9 positions match TRBD1. Germline V gene lookup returns CDR1 MNHEY and CDR2 SMNVEV (reference sequence). Trimming cost V 4 bases and J 5 bases; bases outside gene matches: 11. The CDR3 consists of 16 residues. Here the CDR3 DNA reads TGTGCCAGCAGTTGGGGGGGGGGGACAGGGCATACTGAAGCTTTCTTT. Protein sequence: CASSWGGGTGHTEAFF.

This clonotype was counted ten times or more. The chain joins TRBV5-1 to TRBJ2-6; D not certain. Germline-derived CDR1 and CDR2 are SGHRS and YFSETQ. CDR3 size: 13 residues. Trimming pared 2 bases from V and 4 bases from J, leaving 4 bases between. DNA for the CDR3: TGCGCCAGCAGCTTAAACGGGGCCAACGTCCTGACTTTC. Translation gives CASSLNGANVLTF. The complete variable domain, with remaining parts taken from reference TRBV5-1 and TRBJ2-6, reads KAGVTQTPRYLIKTRGQQVTLSCSPISGHRSVSWYQQTPGQGLQFLFEYFSETQRNKGNFPGRFSGRQFSNSRSEMNVSTLELGDSALYLCASSLNGANVLTFGAGSRLTVL.

This clonotype was seen ten or more times. The genes are TRBV2 and TRBJ1-5, with D uncertain. The CDR3 sequence is 15 residues long. The germline CDR1 and CDR2 sequences are SNHLY and FYNNEI. Deletions cut 4 bases from V and 5 bases from J, with 15 bases between. CDR3 coding DNA: TGTGCCAGCAGTGTGTGGGAGGGTTCGGATCAGCCCCAGCATTTT. As protein: CASSVWEGSDQPQHF.